The T cell receptor beta chain under discussion was sequenced for a study of post-analysis software for immune sequencing data. Study at large: Relapsing-remitting, secondary progressive and progressive-relapsing multiple sclerosis were all included among the disease courses.

Comment on this clonotype: Antigen: not known.

Findings and limits, study-wide: About five TRBV segments appeared more often in patients than in controls, and TRBV5-6, TRBV5-1 and TRBV20-1 were among these. The study found significantly lower normalized Chao1 diversity in multiple sclerosis patients than in controls.

Germline V CDR1 and CDR2: SGHRS, YFSETQ. Between the trimmed V and J ends, which lost 5 bases and 0 bases, there was a span of 8 bases. This CDR3 region has 13 residues. Every TCR beta cDNA library bore unique molecular identifiers. Each CDR3 protein gets one entry after TCRdb re-called the PCR reads with MiXCR. Among approximately 400,000 distinct CDR3 sequences listed, around 37% were seen once. The rearrangement uses TRBV5-1 and TRBJ1-1; D remains unclear. The source is a girl aged 10 to 17 with multiple sclerosis. The sample was blood. The CDR3 protein is CASSKNLNTEAFF. CDR3 DNA: TGCGCCAGCAGTAAGAACCTGAACACTGAAGCTTTCTTT.